A single sample gave rise to the 11 T cell receptor beta chains below, sequenced in a study of cytomegalovirus exposure and HLA in healthy donors. PCR primers comprised 60 Vbeta and 13 Jbeta primers. Generated by immunoSEQ multiplex PCR, the TCRdb table keeps only in-frame clones and is missing some. The sample carries about 200,000 clones, roughly 80% recorded once. The specimen sequenced was PBMCs. The source of these receptors is a man between 25 and 39 years old in good health and CMV-seronegative.

The V and J genes are TRBV28 and TRBJ2-2, with D maybe TRBD2 (7 bases). Germline V gives CDR1 MDHEN, CDR2 SYDVKM. CDR3 length equals 14 residues. Trimming stripped 6 bases from V and 7 bases from J, with 15 bases between. For the CDR3, the DNA is TGTGCCAGCAGCCGCGGGGGCCCCCGCGGGGAGCTGTTTTTT. It yields the protein CASSRGGPRGELFF.

The rearrangement joins TRBV6-4 to TRBJ1-1, with 11 bases identical to TRBD1. The germline gives CDR1 MRHNA, CDR2 SNTAGT. Trimming cost V 6 bases and J 7 bases; bases outside gene matches: 13. The CDR3 totals 16 residues. The CDR3 coding sequence is TGTGCCAGCAGAAACGGACAGGGGGCGGCTGGCGGTGAAGCTTTCTTT. Its translation is CASRNGQGAAGGEAFF.

J is TRBJ2-5 and V is TRBV28; 10 nucleotides agree with TRBD2. This CDR3 is built from 14 residues. Germline V gene lookup returns CDR1 MDHEN and CDR2 SYDVKM. V shed 5 bases, J shed 5 bases, and the junction held 5 bases outside the gene matches. The CDR3 sequence is CASSLAGDAETQYF. In DNA form, the CDR3 reads TGTGCCAGCAGTCTAGCGGGGGATGCGGAGACCCAGTACTTC.

The chain is built from TRBV5-5 and TRBJ2-3; the D is unclear. Looked up from germline, CDR1 is SGHKS and CDR2 is YYEKEE (reference sequence). With 0 bases removed from V and 1 base from J, the gap between germline ends came to 9 bases. This CDR3 contains 15 residues. In DNA, the CDR3 is TGTGCCAGCAGCTTGGTACAGTCTGGCACAGATACGCAGTATTTT. This gives the protein CASSLVQSGTDTQYF.

On this clone: Different DNA sequences within this sample yield the same CDR3. This chain uses TRBV7-3 with TRBJ2-3; 8 bases line up with TRBD2. The CDR3 totals 15 residues. Germline-derived CDR1 and CDR2 are SGHTA and FQGTGA. Trimming took 5 bases from V and 2 from J; bases not matched to a gene: 6. Written as DNA, the CDR3 is TGTGCCAGCAGCCACAGCGGGGGTCCCACAGATACGCAGTATTTT. Protein sequence: CASSHSGGPTDTQYF.

V usage is TRBV4-1 and J usage is TRBJ1-3; 10 bases match TRBD1. Trimming took 2 bases from V and 2 from J; bases not matched to a gene: 3. The germline V gene has CDR1 MGHRA and CDR2 YSYEKL. There are 16 residues in the CDR3. CDR3 DNA: TGCGCCAGCAGCCAACCCGGGACAGGGGCTGGAAACACCATATATTTT. Amino acid sequence: CASSQPGTGAGNTIYF.

This chain connects TRBV4-1 to TRBJ2-7, with TRBD2 matching 14 bases. The length of the CDR3 is 19 residues. In germline, CDR1 is MGHRA, CDR2 YSYEKL. The trim removed 3 bases at V and 0 bases at J, leaving 10 bases unmatched. CDR3 protein: CASSQPWTSGGLSSYEQYF. Written as DNA, the CDR3 is TGCGCCAGCAGCCAGCCGTGGACTAGCGGGGGGTTAAGCTCCTACGAGCAGTACTTC.

The chain is built from TRBV27 and TRBJ1-1; D is undetermined. The V gene lost 2 bases and the J gene lost 7 bases, with 14 bases spanning the gap. Germline V gene data show CDR1 as MNHEY and CDR2 as SMNVEV (reference sequence). The CDR3 extends over 14 amino acids. Written as DNA, the CDR3 is TGTGCCAGCAGTTTACTGGGAGGGATCGGTGAAGCTTTCTTT. Its translation: CASSLLGGIGEAFF.

Comments on this clone: One junction end does not reproduce the germline sequence, and a read error may be involved. This rearrangement joins TRBV27 to TRBJ2-6, with D perhaps TRBD1 (5 bases). Germline assignment: CDR1 MNHEY and CDR2 SMNVEV (reference sequence). The CDR3 sequence is 15 residues long. CDR3 sequence: CASSLWTSGASVLTF. CDR3 nucleotide sequence: TGTGCCAGCAGTTTGTGGACCTCTGGGGCCAGCGTCCTGACTTTC.

The V call is TRBV13, the J call TRBJ2-3; D unclear. CDR1 is PRHDT, CDR2 FYEKMQ, per germline (reference sequence). The CDR3 has 14 residues. Trimming removed 2 bases at V and 1 base at J, with 7 bases between. The CDR3 loop is CASSLWLGTDTQYF. CDR3 DNA: TGTGCCAGCAGCTTATGGCTGGGCACAGATACGCAGTATTTT.

This chain uses TRBV12-5 with TRBJ1-2; TRBD1 aligns across 12 bases. The CDR3 length is 15 residues. The germline gives CDR1 LGHNT, CDR2 FRNRAP. V lost 5 bases to trimming and J lost 4 bases; unmatched junction nucleotides: 5. The DNA for the CDR3 is TGTGCTAGTGGTCTCGGGGACAGGGGGCTCTATGGCTACACCTTC. Its protein is CASGLGDRGLYGYTF.